The clone carrying this T cell receptor (beta chain) occurred many times. This sample was taken from a study of T cells in Graves' hyperthyroidism and ophthalmopathy. Amplification yielded TCR beta CDR3 regions, with RNA transcripts as the source. First-round RT-PCR with HTBI primers amplified the TCR CDR3 region. Using its own MiXCR run on the multiplex PCR reads, TCRdb lists one record per CDR3 protein. The table includes fewer than 450,000 distinct CDR3 sequences, about a sixth detected once. The origin of this receptor is a woman in her 30s with Graves' hyperthyroidism that later progressed to Graves' ophthalmopathy. The material sequenced was blood.

This CDR3 is CASSLVTDEQFF. The CDR3, as DNA: TGTGCCAGCAGCTTAGTTACAGATGAGCAGTTCTTC. The chain carries TRBV11-2 and TRBJ2-1; D is uncertain. There are 12 residues in the CDR3. Germline V gives CDR1 SGHAT, CDR2 FQNNGV. Trimming stripped 1 base from V and 8 bases from J, with 6 bases between.